Detailed here is one T cell receptor (beta chain). The sample belongs to a study of blood T cells in healthy people across ages. Trimming removed 0 bases at V and 13 bases at J, with 25 bases between. The CDR3 sequence is 17 residues long. Germline lookup yields CDR1 SEHNR and CDR2 FQNEAQ (reference sequence). A second about 6 to 12 cycle PCR used barcoded and J-beta primers. TCRdb re-called the 5' RACE reads with MiXCR, one entry per CDR3 protein. The sample has fewer than 950,000 distinct CDR3 sequences, about 37% seen once; the top ten hold 13%. Sequencing was done on a sample of blood. The chain links TRBV7-9 to TRBJ2-4; no definite D call. The clonotype was recovered from a man between 18 and 35 years old in good health. This CDR3 is CASSLAHPQNPYNEQYF. CDR3 nucleotides: TGTGCCAGCAGCTTAGCGCATCCGCAAAATCCCTACAATGAGCAGTACTTC.